The T cell receptor beta chain described here comes from a study of blood T cell repertoires in COVID-19. Study overall: The United States, Italy and Spain supplied acute and convalescent COVID-19 samples. PBMCs, B-cell-depleted T cells, or T cells were the source of the cDNA or gDNA that made up the material.

The CDR3 is 12 amino acids. Germline V gene sequence: CDR1 DFQATT, CDR2 SNEGSKA (reference sequence). V was trimmed by 3 bases and J by 10 bases, leaving 13 bases between them. Methods used by the authors: Reference gene primer amplification in the assay estimated nucleated cell counts. Clones were sequenced by immunoSEQ multiplex PCR, and TCRdb holds only the in-frame ones, with some missing. V and J calls plus clone size are reproduced from that table; the DNA served to infer D and trimming. This table has around 78,000 clones, around 80% appearing once. This sequence joins TRBV20-1 and TRBJ2-1; D is unclear. Sequenced material: peripheral blood. The source is a human donor in a cohort sampled during active COVID-19. The CDR3 DNA is TGCAGTGCTAGTGCCATGAACACGGAGCAGTTCTTC. Its protein is CSASAMNTEQFF.